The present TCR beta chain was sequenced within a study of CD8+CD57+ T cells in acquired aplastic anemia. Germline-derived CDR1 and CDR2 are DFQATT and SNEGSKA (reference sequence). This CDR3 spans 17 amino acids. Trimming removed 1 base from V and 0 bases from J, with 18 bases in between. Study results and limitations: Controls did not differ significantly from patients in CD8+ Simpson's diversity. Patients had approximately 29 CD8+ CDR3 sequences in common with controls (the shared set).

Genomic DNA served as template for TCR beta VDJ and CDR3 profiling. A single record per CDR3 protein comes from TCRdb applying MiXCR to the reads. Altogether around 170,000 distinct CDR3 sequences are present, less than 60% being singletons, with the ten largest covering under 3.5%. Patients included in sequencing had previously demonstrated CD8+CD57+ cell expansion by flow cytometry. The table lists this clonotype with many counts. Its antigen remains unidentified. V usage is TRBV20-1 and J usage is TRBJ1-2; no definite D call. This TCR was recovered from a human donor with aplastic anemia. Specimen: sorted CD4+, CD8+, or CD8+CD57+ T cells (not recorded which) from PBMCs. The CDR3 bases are TGCAGTGCTAGAGGGACCGGGGAAGGAGGGCCTAACTATGGCTACACCTTC. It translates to CSARGTGEGGPNYGYTF.